This T cell receptor beta chain was documented in a study of OX40 agonist ivuxolimab in advanced cancers. The wider study: The study treated patients with ivuxolimab, an agonistic anti-OX40 (CD134) antibody. Checkpoint inhibitors had been given previously to 40% of patients.

Sequencing was performed with immunoSEQ multiplex PCR; in TCRdb, only in-frame clones are kept and a portion is missing. This sample has tens of thousands of clones; about 94% occur once, and the top ten carry roughly a fifth. The sampling schedule covered blood at baseline, cycle 4 day 1, and cycle 7 day 1. Germline assignment: CDR1 SEHNR and CDR2 FQNEAQ (reference sequence). The CDR3 sequence is 12 residues long. V was shortened by 5 bases and J by 5 bases, with 10 bases between the two germline ends. This TCR came from an adult with an advanced solid tumor such as melanoma, head and neck, liver or kidney cancer. The specimen was CD4+ or CD8+ T cells sorted from blood, collected in a trial of the OX40 agonist ivuxolimab. This rearrangement joins TRBV7-9 to TRBJ2-7; D is ambiguous. The CDR3 reads CASSLTPNEQYF. Here the CDR3 DNA reads TGTGCCAGCAGCCTAACCCCCAACGAGCAGTACTTC.